This T cell receptor beta chain was observed in a study of tumor-infiltrating lymphocytes in oesophageal squamous cell carcinoma. TCRdb fed the PCR reads into MiXCR, producing one record per CDR3 protein. Of about 12,000 distinct CDR3 sequences in the sample, more than 50% are singletons; the top ten hold approximately 32%. This CDR3 is 15 amino acids long. Germline V CDR1 and CDR2: SGHVS, FNYEAQ. The TCR was taken from a female donor with esophageal squamous cell carcinoma. Sequencing was performed on esophageal tumor tissue. This chain links TRBV7-6 with TRBJ1-6, with D uncertain. Gene TRBJ2-6 matches the end of the DNA better, so the J call may be wrong. The CDR3, as DNA: TGTGCCAGCAGCTTAGAAAGATCTGGGGCCAACGTCCTGACTTTC. This sequence encodes CASSLERSGANVLTF.